A single sample gave rise to the 22 T cell receptor beta chains below, sequenced in a study of shared clonotypes between healthy human individuals. Cells designated naive CD8 were CD45RO-negative and were positively selected for CCR7, with terminally differentiated effector memory CD45RA+ cells excluded. Clones were read by immunoSEQ multiplex PCR, and TCRdb kept only the in-frame ones, dropping some. The table records some 2.1 million clones, 85% to 95% of them present only once. The sequenced material came from naive CD8+ T cells sorted from blood. All receptors come from a man younger than 35 in good health.

This clone has only a few counts. The J gene is TRBJ2-7, the V gene TRBV6-5; D is perhaps TRBD1 (6 bases). V gave up 6 bases and J gave up 3 bases, with 18 bases separating them. Germline V gene sequence: CDR1 MNHEY, CDR2 SVGAGI. CDR3 length: 15 residues. DNA for the CDR3: TGTGCCAGCAGCACCCCACGACAGGCGTACTACGAGCAGTACTTC. It yields the protein CASSTPRQAYYEQYF.

The chain combines TRBV7-8 with TRBJ1-5; D call uncertain. V was pared by 2 bases and J by 1 base, with 6 bases between. CDR3 length equals 14 residues. Looked up from germline, CDR1 is SGHVS and CDR2 is FQNEAQ. CDR3 sequence reads: CASSLTGSNQPQHF. CDR3 bases: TGTGCCAGCAGCTTAACCGGGAGCAATCAGCCCCAGCATTTT.

The rearrangement joins TRBV19 to TRBJ2-7, with TRBD1 as a possible D gene (5 bases). V was trimmed by 1 base and J by 7 bases, leaving 14 bases between them. Germline-derived CDR1 and CDR2 are LNHDA and SQIVND (reference sequence). This CDR3 has 14 amino acids. CDR3 residues: CASSIGDSPTEQYF. For the CDR3, the DNA is TGTGCCAGTAGTATAGGAGACAGCCCTACAGAGCAGTACTTC.

The J gene is TRBJ2-5, the V gene TRBV6-5, with D possibly matching TRBD2 (5 bases). Looked up from germline, CDR1 is MNHEY and CDR2 is SVGAGI. The CDR3 consists of 14 residues. Trimming removed 5 bases at V and 5 bases at J, with 15 bases between. The CDR3 is CASSLSDWRETQYF. The CDR3 DNA reads as TGTGCCAGCAGTCTCTCGGACTGGCGGGAGACCCAGTACTTC.

The chain uses TRBV12-5 and TRBJ2-7; 9 nucleotides line up with TRBD1. V was pared by 0 bases and J by 3 bases, with 3 bases of the junction left unmatched. The length of the CDR3 is 15 residues. Germline V gene data show CDR1 as LGHNT and CDR2 as FRNRAP. The CDR3 is CASGLVGTGNYEQYF. CDR3 sequence (DNA): TGTGCTAGTGGTTTGGTGGGGACAGGGAACTACGAGCAGTACTTC.

V and J are TRBV7-9 and TRBJ1-4; possibly TRBD1 for D (5 bases). Germline loops: CDR1 SEHNR, CDR2 FQNEAQ (reference sequence). V lost 1 base to trimming and J lost 3 bases, with 6 bases between them. CDR3 length equals 14 residues. In nucleotides, the CDR3 is TGTGCCAGCAGCTTAGTAGGGGCTAATGAAAAACTGTTTTTT. This translates into CASSLVGANEKLFF. Full variable domain (missing parts from reference TRBV7-9 and TRBJ1-4): DTGVSQNPRHKITKRGQNVTFRCDPISEHNRLYWYRQTLGQGPEFLTYFQNEAQLEKSRLLSDRFSAERPKGSFSTLEIQRTEQGDSAMYLCASSLVGANEKLFFGSGTQLSVL.

This chain uses TRBV9 with TRBJ2-2, with a possible D match to TRBD2 (6 bases). Germline V gene lookup returns CDR1 SGDLS and CDR2 YYNGEE. The CDR3 has 15 amino acids. Between the trimmed V and J ends, which lost 2 bases and 2 bases, there was a span of 10 bases. Here the CDR3 reads CASSVAGINTGELFF. The CDR3 coding sequence is TGTGCCAGCAGCGTCGCGGGAATCAACACCGGGGAGCTGTTTTTT.

This chain joins TRBV13 and TRBJ2-7; D not resolved. Germline V gene data show CDR1 as PRHDT and CDR2 as FYEKMQ (reference sequence). The V gene lost 3 bases and the J gene lost 3 bases, with 12 bases spanning the gap. The CDR3 loop spans 14 amino acids. The CDR3: CASSFRQLHYEQYF. The DNA of the CDR3 is TGTGCCAGCAGCTTCAGGCAGCTCCACTACGAGCAGTACTTC.

This clone has just one count. The chain is built from TRBV6-1 and TRBJ1-5; D ambiguous. CDR1 MNHNS and CDR2 SASEGT come from the germline V gene. The CDR3 is 15 amino acids. Trimming stripped 0 bases from V and 3 bases from J, with 9 bases between. The CDR3 nucleotides read TGTGCCAGCAGTGAAGCGTTAGTGGACAATCAGCCCCAGCATTTT. Translated, it gives CASSEALVDNQPQHF.

V is TRBV11-2 and J is TRBJ1-2; tentatively, D is TRBD1 (5 bases). There are 14 residues in the CDR3. Trimming removed 2 bases at V and 5 bases at J, with 12 bases between. Looked up from germline, CDR1 is SGHAT and CDR2 is FQNNGV. The CDR3: CASSLFGDGYGYTF. CDR3 in DNA: TGTGCCAGCAGCTTATTCGGGGACGGGTATGGCTACACCTTC.

This rearrangement joins TRBV5-1 to TRBJ2-3; D may correspond to TRBD1 or TRBD2 (5 bases each). The CDR3 has 15 residues. Germline V gene data show CDR1 as SGHRS and CDR2 as YFSETQ. V lost 2 bases, J lost 2 bases, and 12 bases lay in between. In nucleotides, the CDR3 is TGCGCCAGCAGCTTCTATGGGGGAACCACAGATACGCAGTATTTT. Translated: CASSFYGGTTDTQYF.

V is TRBV5-6 and J is TRBJ2-7, with no clear D. Trimming shortened V by 9 bases and J by 0 bases, and 10 bases separated the two germline ends. The CDR3 spans 12 residues. In germline, CDR1 is SGHDT, CDR2 YYEEEE. The CDR3 protein is CATGRSSYEQYF. For the CDR3, the DNA is TGTGCCACCGGCCGAAGCTCCTACGAGCAGTACTTC.

CDR3 protein: CASSPGRAGSYQETQYF. Written as DNA, the CDR3 is TGTGCCAGCAGTCCCGGACGGGCCGGGTCGTACCAAGAGACCCAGTACTTC. The rearrangement joins TRBV27 to TRBJ2-5; no clear D gene. The germline V gene has CDR1 MNHEY and CDR2 SMNVEV (reference sequence). Trimming removed 5 bases at V and 0 bases at J, with 19 bases between. The CDR3 extends over 17 amino acids.

This chain uses TRBV7-6 with TRBJ2-7, with TRBD2 matching 7 bases. In germline, CDR1 is SGHVS, CDR2 FNYEAQ. The CDR3 is 16 amino acids. The ends lost 5 bases at V and 4 bases at J; junction bases unmatched: 14. The CDR3 nucleotides read TGTGCCAGCAGCCCCCCCCAGGCGGGAGAGGGGTACGAGCAGTACTTC. Its protein product is CASSPPQAGEGYEQYF.

A single count supports this clone. The genes are TRBV28 and TRBJ1-4, with D hard to call. The CDR3 sequence is 14 residues long. V was pared by 6 bases and J by 4 bases, with 12 bases between. Looked up from germline, CDR1 is MDHEN and CDR2 is SYDVKM. As DNA, the CDR3 is TGTGCCAGCAGAGTGGGCAGGTATAATGAAAAACTGTTTTTT. Amino acid sequence: CASRVGRYNEKLFF.

This clone was seen only once. The chain employs TRBV4-2 and TRBJ2-5; perhaps TRBD2 as D (5 bases). CDR1 and CDR2 (germline): LGHNA, YNFKEQ. Trimming pared 2 bases from V and 6 bases from J, leaving 13 bases between. The CDR3 extends over 14 amino acids. CDR3 sequence (DNA): TGTGCCAGCAGCCAAACCGAGGGAGTGAAGACCCAGTACTTC. It encodes CASSQTEGVKTQYF.

V is TRBV28 and J is TRBJ2-2, with 8 bases lining up with TRBD2. V lost 6 bases to trimming and J lost 1 base; unmatched junction nucleotides: 10. CDR1 is MDHEN and CDR2 is SYDVKM in the germline V gene. The length of the CDR3 is 17 residues. DNA for the CDR3: TGTGCCAGCAGCCTCCCACTACTAGCGGAGAACACCGGGGAGCTGTTTTTT. Protein: CASSLPLLAENTGELFF. Complete variable domain (other parts from reference TRBV28 and TRBJ2-2): DVKVTQSSRYLVKRTGEKVFLECVQDMDHENMFWYRQDPGLGLRLIYFSYDVKMKEKGDIPEGYSVSREKKERFSLILESASTNQTSMYLCASSLPLLAENTGELFFGEGSRLTVL.

This sequence joins TRBV19 and TRBJ2-7; D gene uncertain. This CDR3 spans 14 amino acids. V was clipped by 5 bases and J by 1 base, with 12 bases between them. CDR1 LNHDA and CDR2 SQIVND come from the germline V gene (reference sequence). The CDR3 sequence: CASSPLAASYEQYF. The CDR3 DNA is TGTGCCAGTAGTCCCCTGGCAGCGTCCTACGAGCAGTACTTC.

This clone was observed a single time. This chain connects TRBV9 to TRBJ1-1; D remains ambiguous. V lost 0 bases, J lost 1 base, and 7 bases lay in between. The V gene's germline CDR1 is SGDLS and CDR2 YYNGEE. This CDR3 is built from 14 residues. CDR3 amino acids: CASSVAMGNTEAFF. The DNA for the CDR3 is TGTGCCAGCAGCGTAGCGATGGGGAACACTGAAGCTTTCTTT.

The chain combines TRBV29-1 with TRBJ2-3, with a weak D call TRBD2 (5 bases). V dropped 6 bases and J dropped 4 bases, with 11 bases sitting between them. Germline V gene data show CDR1 as SQVTM and CDR2 as ANQGSEA. The CDR3 is 12 amino acids. The CDR3 DNA follows: TGCAGCGTCAGAGGGAACCCAGATACGCAGTATTTT. It is translated as CSVRGNPDTQYF.

Comments on this clone: The sample contains more than one DNA sequence encoding this CDR3. The rearrangement links TRBV30 to TRBJ2-7; D is unresolved. The CDR3 runs to 12 residues. The germline V gene encodes CDR1 GTSNPN and CDR2 SVGIG (reference sequence). V dropped 2 bases and J dropped 3 bases, with 8 bases sitting between them. Here the CDR3 reads CAWSPSGYEQYF. CDR3 coding DNA: TGTGCCTGGAGTCCCTCGGGCTACGAGCAGTACTTC. Combining the CDR3 with reference TRBV30 and TRBJ2-7 gives the whole variable domain SQTIHQWPATLVQPVGSPLSLECTVEGTSNPNLYWYRQAAGRGLQLLFYSVGIGQISSEVPQNLSASRPQDRQFILSSKKLLLSDSGFYLCAWSPSGYEQYFGPGTRLTVT.

This chain uses TRBV7-6 with TRBJ1-1; D is undetermined. Germline CDR1 reads SGHVS; CDR2 reads FNYEAQ. V was pared by 7 bases and J by 6 bases, with 18 bases between. The length of the CDR3 is 14 residues. The CDR3 coding sequence is TGTGCCAGCAACCTCTTCGACGGTGACCCTGAAGCTTTCTTT. Amino acids: CASNLFDGDPEAFF. The full variable domain, rest sourced from reference TRBV7-6 and TRBJ1-1, is GAGVSQSPRYKVTKRGQDVALRCDPISGHVSLYWYRQALGQGPEFLTYFNYEAQQDKSGLPNDRFSAERPEGSISTLTIQRTEQRDSAMYRCASNLFDGDPEAFFGQGTRLTVV.